These 24 T cell receptor beta chains were all obtained from the same sample, sequenced in a study of blood T cell repertoires in COVID-19. Sequencing used immunoSEQ multiplex PCR; TCRdb keeps in-frame clones, though not all of them. Of approximately 120,000 clones listed, about 89% are singletons. The sequenced sample was peripheral blood. The source of these receptors is a human donor with acute or convalescent COVID-19. The donor label of this sample is uncertain.

This clone was detected only once. This chain uses TRBV29-1 with TRBJ2-2, with D unresolved. Trimming took off 5 bases at V and 5 bases at J, with 12 bases between the two ends. The germline gives CDR1 SQVTM, CDR2 ANQGSEA. This CDR3 contains 13 residues. The CDR3 DNA sequence: TGCAGCGTTCTGGCCGACAATACCGGGGAGCTGTTTTTT. Its protein product is CSVLADNTGELFF.

A remark on this clone: Other DNA sequences in this sample translate to the same CDR3. The genes are TRBV5-1 and TRBJ1-3; possible D gene TRBD1, 6 bases. V was clipped by 4 bases and J by 0 bases, with 8 bases between them. Germline CDR1 reads SGHRS; CDR2 reads YFSETQ. The CDR3 has 14 amino acids. The CDR3 reads CASSPQGSGNTIYF. Written as DNA, the CDR3 is TGCGCCAGCAGCCCACAGGGCTCTGGAAACACCATATATTTT.

The rearrangement links TRBV2 to TRBJ1-5, with D uncertain. Deletions cut 4 bases from V and 10 bases from J, with 14 bases between. This CDR3 has 13 residues. Germline loops: CDR1 SNHLY, CDR2 FYNNEI. CDR3 sequence: CASSVRPAGPQHF. CDR3 nucleotides: TGTGCCAGCAGTGTGCGACCTGCGGGACCCCAGCATTTT.

This clone occurred once. The rearrangement links TRBV28 to TRBJ1-5; 10 bases line up with TRBD1. This CDR3 has 14 residues. CDR1 is MDHEN, CDR2 SYDVKM, per germline. V shed 6 bases and J 4 bases; nucleotides not matched to a gene: 3. CDR3 protein: CASRGTGVNQPQHF. In DNA, the CDR3 is TGTGCCAGCAGAGGGACAGGGGTTAATCAGCCCCAGCATTTT. Using reference TRBV28 and TRBJ1-5 for the parts outside the CDR3, the full variable domain is DVKVTQSSRYLVKRTGEKVFLECVQDMDHENMFWYRQDPGLGLRLIYFSYDVKMKEKGDIPEGYSVSREKKERFSLILESASTNQTSMYLCASRGTGVNQPQHFGDGTRLSIL.

This chain connects TRBV5-6 to TRBJ2-7; 9 positions match TRBD2. J lost 5 bases, V lost 3 bases, and 6 bases had no gene match. Germline V lookup: CDR1 SGHDT, CDR2 YYEEEE. This CDR3 spans 14 amino acids. Here the CDR3 DNA reads TGTGCCAGCAGCTCCTTAGCGGGAGTGGACGAGCAGTACTTC. Translating it yields CASSSLAGVDEQYF.

In the case of this clone: Because the CDR3's place on the DNA is in doubt, the DNA is left out and the CDR3 is given as listed by TCRdb. The V and J genes are TRBV28 and TRBJ2-7; the table's D call, TRBD2, was not checked against the DNA. CDR1 is MDHEN and CDR2 is SYDVKM in the germline V gene. The CDR3 is 15 residues long, counting both termini. CDR3 region: CASSSSGDWSYEQYF.

This clone was detected a few times. V usage is TRBV7-9 and J usage is TRBJ1-3; no clear D. The germline V gene has CDR1 SEHNR and CDR2 FQNEAQ (reference sequence). Trimming pared 4 bases from V and 2 bases from J, leaving 6 bases between. The CDR3 totals 13 residues. The CDR3 here is CASSYSAGNTIYF. The CDR3, as DNA: TGTGCCAGCAGCTATTCGGCTGGAAACACCATATATTTT.

This rearrangement joins TRBV7-7 to TRBJ2-5; D is perhaps TRBD1 (6 bases). With 5 bases removed from V and 1 base from J, the gap between germline ends came to 14 bases. The CDR3 consists of 15 residues. Germline V gene sequence: CDR1 SSHAT, CDR2 FNYEAQ (reference sequence). The CDR3 DNA follows: TGTGCCAGCAGCCCAACGGGACATCTCCAAGAGACCCAGTACTTC. The encoded protein is CASSPTGHLQETQYF.

This rearrangement joins TRBV9 to TRBJ2-5; 8 nucleotides match TRBD1. CDR1 and CDR2 from the germline V gene are SGDLS and YYNGEE. V was pared by 4 bases and J by 4 bases, with 6 bases of the junction left unmatched. The CDR3 length is 14 residues. The CDR3 protein is CASSNGQGSETQYF. CDR3 nucleotide sequence: TGTGCCAGCAGCAATGGACAGGGTTCAGAGACCCAGTACTTC. Full variable domain (rest looked up from reference TRBV9 and TRBJ2-5): DSGVTQTPKHLITATGQRVTLRCSPRSGDLSVYWYQQSLDQGLQFLIQYYNGEERAKGNILERFSAQQFPDLHSELNLSSLELGDSALYFCASSNGQGSETQYFGPGTRLLVL.

This clone was found a few times. The CDR3 bases are TGTGCCAGCAGGGACAGAAACACCATATATTTT. Translation: CASRDRNTIYF. The chain has TRBV6-6 and TRBJ1-3; D is perhaps TRBD1 (5 bases). Germline V gene sequence: CDR1 MNHNY, CDR2 SVGAGI (reference sequence). The CDR3 spans 11 residues. The V gene lost 6 bases and the J gene lost 5 bases, with 5 bases spanning the gap.

The chain is built from TRBV7-9 and TRBJ2-1, with 7 bases aligning to TRBD2. There are 13 residues in the CDR3. The germline V gene has CDR1 SEHNR and CDR2 FQNEAQ (reference sequence). V gave up 8 bases and J gave up 0 bases; unmatched junction bases: 1. Here the CDR3 reads CASRDYSYNEQFF. The CDR3 DNA reads TGTGCCAGCCGGGACTACTCCTACAATGAGCAGTTCTTC.

The chain carries TRBV10-3 and TRBJ1-2; a weak D match, TRBD1 (5 bases). Trimming left V 0 bases short and J 8 bases short, with 10 bases between. The CDR3 has 13 amino acids. Germline V gene data show CDR1 as ENHRY and CDR2 as SYGVKD. In nucleotides, the CDR3 is TGTGCCATCAGTGAGTCGACAGTTGGAGGCTACACCTTC. Protein product: CAISESTVGGYTF.

The chain is built from TRBV9 and TRBJ1-5; 8 bases agree with TRBD1. Germline CDR1 is SGDLS and CDR2 is YYNGEE. This CDR3 contains 14 residues. The V gene end was trimmed by 4 bases and the J gene end by 4 bases; junction bases not matched to a gene: 4. CDR3 nucleotide sequence: TGTGCCAGCAGCCAGGGACAGGCTAATCAGCCCCAGCATTTT. It specifies CASSQGQANQPQHF.

The chain has TRBV28 and TRBJ1-2; 10 positions match TRBD1. This CDR3 comprises 14 residues. Germline V lookup: CDR1 MDHEN, CDR2 SYDVKM. Trimming removed 3 bases from V and 3 bases from J; junction bases left unmatched: 1. The DNA for the CDR3 is TGTGCCAGCAGTTTGACAGGGGGCTACTATGGCTACACCTTC. Protein product: CASSLTGGYYGYTF.

This clone was seen just once. This sequence joins TRBV4-3 and TRBJ1-6, with D possibly matching TRBD1 (5 bases). Per the germline V gene, CDR1 is LGHNA and CDR2 is YSLEER. The CDR3 covers 13 residues. Trimming stripped 11 bases from V and 9 bases from J, with 17 bases between. Written as DNA, the CDR3 is TGCGCCTCAAAGGACAACTCCGGTTCACCCCTCCACTTT. Its protein product is CASKDNSGSPLHF.

The gene calls are TRBV19 and TRBJ2-7, with TRBD1 matching over 7 bases. This CDR3 contains 14 residues. The ends lost 5 bases at V and 3 bases at J; junction bases unmatched: 7. Germline CDR1 and CDR2: LNHDA and SQIVND (reference sequence). CDR3 in DNA: TGTGCCAGTAGTTACCGGACAGGCCTCTACGAGCAGTACTTC. Amino acids: CASSYRTGLYEQYF.

The gene calls are TRBV28 and TRBJ2-5; the match to TRBD2 covers 10 bases. The CDR3 has 14 amino acids. With 7 bases clipped from V and 1 base from J, the junction kept 3 bases outside the gene matches. Germline CDR1 and CDR2: MDHEN and SYDVKM. CDR3 sequence: CASTLAGFQETQYF. The CDR3 coding sequence is TGTGCCAGCACACTAGCGGGGTTCCAAGAGACCCAGTACTTC.

The chain has TRBV2 and TRBJ2-1; 12 nucleotides line up with TRBD2. The V and J ends lost 2 bases and 10 bases, in that order; junction bases with no gene match: 6. The CDR3 is 15 residues long. CDR1 and CDR2 from the germline V gene are SNHLY and FYNNEI. The chain's CDR3 is CASSERASGRGEQFF. In nucleotides, the CDR3 is TGTGCCAGCAGTGAACGGGCTAGCGGGAGGGGGGAGCAGTTCTTC.

The DNA of the CDR3 is TGTGCCAGCTCGACGGGACTAGCGCTCCAAGGCGGGGAGCTGTTTTTT. It specifies CASSTGLALQGGELFF. V gene TRBV18 combines with J gene TRBJ2-2; TRBD2 agrees at 10 bases. V trimming: 6 bases; J trimming: 7 bases; junction bases outside the gene matches: 11. Germline CDR1 reads KGHSH; CDR2 reads LQKENI. This CDR3 is 16 amino acids long.

The gene calls are TRBV19 and TRBJ2-1; TRBD2 matches at 12 bases. Trimming took 5 bases from V and 10 from J; bases not matched to a gene: 3. The CDR3 is made up of 13 amino acids. Germline CDR1 LNHDA, CDR2 SQIVND (reference sequence). CDR3 sequence reads: CASSAGLAGEQFF. CDR3 sequence (DNA): TGTGCCAGTAGTGCCGGACTAGCGGGGGAGCAGTTCTTC.

The V and J genes are TRBV6-5 and TRBJ1-1, with TRBD1 as a possible D gene (5 bases). The CDR3 is made up of 14 amino acids. The V gene lost 4 bases and the J gene lost 6 bases, with 15 bases spanning the gap. Germline CDR1 and CDR2: MNHEY and SVGAGI. Here the CDR3 DNA reads TGTGCCAGCAGTTTGTCCTGGGGCAATCCTGAAGCTTTCTTT. Its translation: CASSLSWGNPEAFF.

The rearrangement links TRBV19 to TRBJ2-1; 8 bases line up with TRBD1. Germline V CDR1 and CDR2: LNHDA, SQIVND (reference sequence). The CDR3 contains 14 residues. The V and J ends lost 8 bases and 5 bases, in that order; junction bases with no gene match: 8. The CDR3 sequence: CASATGGMDNEQFF. DNA of the CDR3: TGTGCCAGTGCAACAGGGGGAATGGACAATGAGCAGTTCTTC. The whole variable domain, filled in from reference TRBV19 and TRBJ2-1, reads DGGITQSPKYLFRKEGQNVTLSCEQNLNHDAMYWYRQDPGQGLRLIYYSQIVNDFQKGDIAEGYSVSREKKESFPLTVTSAQKNPTAFYLCASATGGMDNEQFFGPGTRLTVL.

The V gene is TRBV27, the J gene TRBJ2-1; 9 nucleotides align to TRBD2. Germline CDR1 reads MNHEY; CDR2 reads SMNVEV (reference sequence). Unmatched junction bases numbered 6, after V lost 6 bases and J lost 3 bases. This CDR3 region has 15 residues. CDR3 DNA sequence: TGTGCCAGCAGGGTACTAGCGGGTTACTACAATGAGCAGTTCTTC. Translating gives CASRVLAGYYNEQFF.

The V and J genes are TRBV5-1 and TRBJ1-3; D ambiguous. This CDR3 contains 13 residues. Per germline, CDR1 SGHRS and CDR2 YFSETQ. V shed 2 bases and J shed 3 bases, with 6 bases lying between them. CDR3 DNA: TGCGCCAGCAGCTTTGGAGATGGAAACACCATATATTTT. Encoded protein: CASSFGDGNTIYF.